A single sample gave rise to the 13 T cell receptor beta chains below, sequenced in a study of cytomegalovirus exposure and HLA in healthy donors. PCR amplification relied on 60 Vbeta primers (plus 13 Jbeta primers). Libraries were prepared by immunoSEQ multiplex PCR; TCRdb keeps only in-frame clonotypes and omits some of them. The data contain 85,000 to 100,000 clones, over 75% of them seen just once; the ten biggest clones take up around 6.6%. The sequencing sample was made of PBMCs. These TCRs come from a man aged 45-60 years in good health and CMV-seropositive.

V is TRBV4-1 and J is TRBJ1-3, with D maybe TRBD1 (6 bases). Trimming took 0 bases from V and 4 from J, leaving 19 bases between them. Germline V CDR1 and CDR2: MGHRA, YSYEKL. The CDR3 length is 18 residues. CDR3 in DNA: TGCGCCAGCAGCCAAGATCGTCTGTACAGGGCCGGGGGAAACACCATATATTTT. This encodes CASSQDRLYRAGGNTIYF.

The V call is TRBV19, the J call TRBJ1-1; D might be TRBD1 (6 bases). The CDR3 spans 15 residues. Germline CDR1 reads LNHDA; CDR2 reads SQIVND (reference sequence). V was clipped by 4 bases and J by 0 bases, with 12 bases between them. CDR3 in DNA: TGTGCCAGTAGTACCACTCGGGACATGAACACTGAAGCTTTCTTT. It codes for CASSTTRDMNTEAFF.

The V call is TRBV30, the J call TRBJ1-2, with D possibly being TRBD1 (5 bases). The CDR3 runs 14 residues. Germline CDR1 GTSNPN, CDR2 SVGIG (reference sequence). V lost 4 bases, J lost 7 bases, and 19 bases lay in between. CDR3 bases: TGTGCCTGGACCATAGGGAGGGGTGAAAGTGGCTACACCTTC. Translation gives CAWTIGRGESGYTF.

The J gene is TRBJ2-2, the V gene TRBV18; 8 positions agree with TRBD1. Germline trimming cut 6 bases from V and 4 bases from J; bases unmatched to any gene: 10. This CDR3 is 16 amino acids long. Germline V gene sequence: CDR1 KGHSH, CDR2 LQKENI. CDR3 sequence (DNA): TGTGCCAGCTCCGGACCGGACAGGGCAAGCACCGGGGAGCTGTTTTTT. Protein: CASSGPDRASTGELFF.

This rearrangement joins TRBV7-9 to TRBJ2-3; 11 bases are a match to TRBD2. Per the germline V gene, CDR1 is SEHNR and CDR2 is FQNEAQ (reference sequence). Trimming took 5 bases from V and 0 from J; bases not matched to a gene: 13. This CDR3 has 19 residues. CDR3 loop: CASSLKILAGGSSTDTQYF. The CDR3 region has the DNA TGTGCCAGCAGCCTAAAAATCCTAGCGGGGGGCTCTAGCACAGATACGCAGTATTTT. Looking up the rest from reference TRBV7-9 and TRBJ2-3 gives the full variable domain: DTGVSQNPRHKITKRGQNVTFRCDPISEHNRLYWYRQTLGQGPEFLTYFQNEAQLEKSRLLSDRFSAERPKGSFSTLEIQRTEQGDSAMYLCASSLKILAGGSSTDTQYFGPGTRLTVL.

V usage is TRBV6-5 and J usage is TRBJ1-5; D not certain. Germline lookup yields CDR1 MNHEY and CDR2 SVGAGI. This CDR3 comprises 13 residues. Trimming shortened V by 10 bases and J by 5 bases, and 15 bases separated the two germline ends. The CDR3 DNA follows: TGTGCCACCAGAGTTAGTATCGATCAGCCCCAGCATTTT. It is translated as CATRVSIDQPQHF.

This clone was detected a few times. The gene calls are TRBV28 and TRBJ2-7; D not resolved. CDR3 length: 13 residues. V lost 6 bases to trimming and J lost 3 bases, with 12 bases between them. Germline V lookup: CDR1 MDHEN, CDR2 SYDVKM. CDR3 sequence: CASSELVNYEQYF. Written as DNA, the CDR3 is TGTGCCAGCAGCGAACTTGTGAACTACGAGCAGTACTTC.

The rearrangement joins TRBV18 to TRBJ1-5; 7 positions match TRBD1. There are 16 residues in the CDR3. Germline V gene data show CDR1 as KGHSH and CDR2 as LQKENI. V dropped 0 bases and J dropped 0; count of bases not matched to a gene: 2. CDR3 protein: CASSPPTGFSNQPQHF. The CDR3 region has the DNA TGTGCCAGCTCACCACCGACAGGGTTTAGCAATCAGCCCCAGCATTTT.

The chain has TRBV6-5 and TRBJ2-1; TRBD2 aligns across 8 bases. Trimming took 6 bases from V and 7 from J; bases not matched to a gene: 11. The CDR3 extends over 15 amino acids. Germline CDR1 reads MNHEY; CDR2 reads SVGAGI. CDR3 DNA: TGTGCCAGCAGCCGTCAGAGTAGCGGGAATAATGAGCAGTTCTTC. This encodes CASSRQSSGNNEQFF.

The rearrangement joins TRBV9 to TRBJ2-5, with 11 nucleotides matching TRBD2. Germline CDR1 is SGDLS and CDR2 is YYNGEE. V lost 7 bases and J lost 5; bases outside the gene matches: 16. The CDR3 length is 17 residues. The CDR3, as DNA: TGTGCCAGCTCCCAGTCCAGATCTAGCGGGGGGCGGGAGACCCAGTACTTC. This translates into CASSQSRSSGGRETQYF.

The gene calls are TRBV7-2 and TRBJ2-1, with 8 bases identical to TRBD2. The V segment lost 3 bases and the J segment 6 bases; nucleotides outside the gene matches: 7. This CDR3 has 15 amino acids. Germline V lookup: CDR1 SGHTA, CDR2 FQGNSA. CDR3 residues: CASSFGRGGVNEQFF. The CDR3 bases are TGTGCCAGCAGCTTCGGTCGGGGGGGCGTCAATGAGCAGTTCTTC. The full variable domain, with the rest looked up from reference TRBV7-2 and TRBJ2-1, is GAGVSQSPSNKVTEKGKDVELRCDPISGHTALYWYRQSLGQGLEFLIYFQGNSAPDKSGLPSDRFSAERTGGSVSTLTIQRTQQEDSAVYLCASSFGRGGVNEQFFGPGTRLTVL.

V is TRBV27 and J is TRBJ2-1; the match to TRBD2 covers 10 bases. V lost 4 bases and J lost 9; bases outside the gene matches: 9. The CDR3 spans 15 residues. Germline V gene sequence: CDR1 MNHEY, CDR2 SMNVEV (reference sequence). The CDR3 protein is CASSYRQRGGSEQFF. The CDR3 bases are TGTGCCAGCAGTTACAGGCAGCGGGGGGGCTCTGAGCAGTTCTTC.

The table lists this clone with a count of one. The CDR3 sequence is CATGQDNSPLHF. CDR3 nucleotide sequence: TGTGCCACCGGACAGGACAATTCACCCCTCCACTTT. The rearrangement joins TRBV15 to TRBJ1-6, with 7 bases lining up with TRBD1. V shed 8 bases and J 7 bases; nucleotides not matched to a gene: 2. The CDR3 is made up of 12 amino acids. The germline CDR1 and CDR2 sequences are LNHNV and YYDKDF (reference sequence).